This T cell receptor (beta chain) stems from a study of T cell repertoires in cytomegalovirus infection. Background on the study: TCR beta signatures that were public indicated CMV infection and matching HLA type. Whole-study results and caveats: Clonotypes of TCR beta that were HLA-C-restricted and CMV-specific dominated the ex vivo response.

From the reads, TCRdb called clonotypes with MiXCR, one entry per CDR3 protein. The sample records approximately 730,000 distinct CDR3 sequences, approximately 32% being singletons. This CDR3 has 15 residues. From germline, CDR1 is SGHNT and CDR2 YYREEE (reference sequence). Germline trimming cut 2 bases from V and 6 bases from J; bases unmatched to any gene: 6. This clonotype was counted a single time. Its antigen remains unknown. The receptor was isolated from a human donor in good health (CMV status not recorded). Some clones in this sample may be carry-over from other donors' samples. The source material was cultured CD8+ T cells from PBMCs, sampled from culture after CMV antigen stimulation. This chain connects TRBV5-4 to TRBJ2-2; 8 bases fit TRBD1. CDR3 region: CASSLYRGEAGELFF. CDR3 coding DNA: TGTGCCAGCAGCTTATACAGGGGGGAAGCCGGGGAGCTGTTTTTT.